The 30 T cell receptor beta chains below all came from one sample that was sequenced in a study of blood T cell repertoires in COVID-19. Method: immunoSEQ multiplex PCR; TCRdb's copy keeps in-frame clones and lacks some. The table shows under 200,000 clones, with around four fifths occurring only once. The sequenced sample consisted of peripheral blood. The receptors derive from a woman older than 75 with COVID-19, enrolled during active disease.

V usage is TRBV5-1 and J usage is TRBJ2-1; D gene unclear. Germline values: CDR1 SGHRS, CDR2 YFSETQ. Trimming pared 0 bases from V and 0 bases from J, leaving 10 bases between. CDR3 length equals 16 residues. Here the CDR3 reads CASSLAHVSSYNEQFF. In nucleotides, the CDR3 is TGCGCCAGCAGCTTGGCCCATGTGAGCTCCTACAATGAGCAGTTCTTC.

This clone has just one count. The J gene is TRBJ2-2, the V gene TRBV5-1; 8 bases map to TRBD1. CDR1 SGHRS and CDR2 YFSETQ come from the germline V gene. The CDR3 sequence is 13 residues long. V was pared by 7 bases and J by 5 bases, with 4 bases of the junction left unmatched. The chain's CDR3 is CASGGQDTGELFF. In nucleotides, the CDR3 is TGCGCCAGCGGGGGACAGGATACCGGGGAGCTGTTTTTT.

This clone was recorded only once. The V call is TRBV10-3, the J call TRBJ2-1; tentatively, D is TRBD1 (5 bases). Germline V gene data show CDR1 as ENHRY and CDR2 as SYGVKD. Trimming cost V 5 bases and J 5 bases, with 10 bases left between them. The CDR3 is made up of 13 amino acids. The CDR3 DNA reads as TGTGCCATCAGTCCCCGACAGAACAATGAGCAGTTCTTC. As protein: CAISPRQNNEQFF.

This clone has just one count. The chain couples TRBV6-5 to TRBJ1-1; tentative D call: TRBD1 (5 bases). This CDR3 spans 13 amino acids. V lost 6 bases to trimming and J lost 5 bases, with 13 bases between them. Per the germline V gene, CDR1 is MNHEY and CDR2 is SVGAGI. The CDR3: CASRGVAVTEAFF. The CDR3 DNA follows: TGTGCCAGCAGAGGGGTGGCGGTGACTGAAGCTTTCTTT.

The chain couples TRBV5-1 to TRBJ1-4; possible D gene TRBD1, 5 bases. The CDR3 contains 14 residues. Per germline, CDR1 SGHRS and CDR2 YFSETQ. V lost 4 bases to trimming and J lost 3 bases, with 10 bases between them. The CDR3: CASSRGDPNEKLFF. DNA for the CDR3: TGCGCCAGCAGCCGCGGGGACCCTAATGAAAAACTGTTTTTT.

This chain links TRBV5-1 with TRBJ1-1, with 7 bases aligning to TRBD1. Germline lookup yields CDR1 SGHRS and CDR2 YFSETQ. V lost 3 bases to trimming and J lost 0 bases; unmatched junction nucleotides: 5. The CDR3 runs to 15 residues. The CDR3 bases are TGCGCCAGCAGCTACGCAGGGGGTTTGAACACTGAAGCTTTCTTT. Translating it yields CASSYAGGLNTEAFF. Based on the CDR3 plus reference TRBV5-1 and TRBJ1-1, the full variable domain is KAGVTQTPRYLIKTRGQQVTLSCSPISGHRSVSWYQQTPGQGLQFLFEYFSETQRNKGNFPGRFSGRQFSNSRSEMNVSTLELGDSALYLCASSYAGGLNTEAFFGQGTRLTVV.

The chain links TRBV9 to TRBJ1-1; 10 bases map to TRBD1. From germline, CDR1 is SGDLS and CDR2 YYNGEE. This CDR3 has 14 amino acids. Unmatched junction bases numbered 6, after V lost 3 bases and J lost 7 bases. For the CDR3, the DNA is TGTGCCAGCAGCGCCTGGACAGGGGGTAATGAAGCTTTCTTT. This encodes CASSAWTGGNEAFF.

The V and J genes are TRBV18 and TRBJ1-2; D ambiguous. The CDR3 totals 14 residues. Trimming took 3 bases from V and 4 from J, leaving 12 bases between them. Germline V gene lookup returns CDR1 KGHSH and CDR2 LQKENI. CDR3 residues: CASSPDTLGYGYTF. Here the CDR3 DNA reads TGTGCCAGCTCACCCGACACGCTCGGCTATGGCTACACCTTC. Complete variable domain (other parts from reference TRBV18 and TRBJ1-2): NAGVMQNPRHLVRRRGQEARLRCSPMKGHSHVYWYRQLPEEGLKFMVYLQKENIIDESGMPKERFSAEFPKEGPSILRIQQVVRGDSAAYFCASSPDTLGYGYTFGSGTRLTVV.

In the case of this clone: A much larger clone lies one base from this, so it may be a read error. The sample contains more than one DNA sequence encoding this CDR3. The V and J genes are TRBV18 and TRBJ1-1, with no clear D. V gave up 3 bases and J gave up 0 bases, with 5 bases separating them. The CDR3 is 13 amino acids. Germline V CDR1 and CDR2: KGHSH, LQKENI. CDR3: CASSPAVNTEAFF. CDR3 nucleotide sequence: TGTGCCAGCTCACCGGCAGTGAACACTGAAGCTTTCTTT. Drawing the rest from reference TRBV18 and TRBJ1-1, the complete variable domain is NAGVMQNPRHLVRRRGQEARLRCSPMKGHSHVYWYRQLPEEGLKFMVYLQKENIIDESGMPKERFSAEFPKEGPSILRIQQVVRGDSAAYFCASSPAVNTEAFFGQGTRLTVV.

J is TRBJ2-1 and V is TRBV4-1, with 9 bases identical to TRBD2. There are 16 residues in the CDR3. V shed 0 bases and J 9 bases; nucleotides not matched to a gene: 9. Germline V gene lookup returns CDR1 MGHRA and CDR2 YSYEKL. CDR3 protein: CASSQELAGVGSEQFF. CDR3 DNA: TGCGCCAGCAGCCAAGAATTAGCGGGGGTTGGTAGTGAGCAGTTCTTC.

The chain uses TRBV6-5 and TRBJ1-2; the D is unclear. This CDR3 is built from 14 residues. The ends were cut back, 3 bases at V and 6 bases at J, with 14 bases in the middle. Germline V gene lookup returns CDR1 MNHEY and CDR2 SVGAGI. The CDR3 reads CASSYIGRMDGYTF. For the CDR3, the DNA is TGTGCCAGCAGTTATATAGGGAGGATGGATGGCTACACCTTC.

The chain combines TRBV18 with TRBJ1-2, with D possibly matching TRBD1 (5 bases). Per germline, CDR1 KGHSH and CDR2 LQKENI. Trimming removed 1 base at V and 9 bases at J, with 15 bases between. The CDR3 consists of 14 residues. CDR3 sequence: CASSPRTGDARYTF. The CDR3 bases are TGTGCCAGCTCACCACGAACAGGAGATGCTCGCTACACCTTC.

The V gene is TRBV4-1, the J gene TRBJ1-6; 7 bases are shared with TRBD1. The germline gives CDR1 MGHRA, CDR2 YSYEKL. The junction had 6 bases not matched to a gene; V was cut back by 3 bases and J by 7 bases. CDR3 size: 15 residues. CDR3 residues: CASSHGGQANSPLHF. The CDR3 DNA follows: TGCGCCAGCAGCCATGGAGGACAGGCGAATTCACCCCTCCACTTT.

The chain joins TRBV24-1 to TRBJ1-5; TRBD1 matches 7 bases. CDR3 size: 16 residues. The trim removed 4 bases at V and 1 base at J, leaving 6 bases unmatched. Germline V lookup: CDR1 KGHDR, CDR2 SFDVKD. CDR3 region: CATSDPRRGSNQPQHF. In nucleotides, the CDR3 is TGTGCCACCAGTGACCCCCGCAGGGGGAGCAATCAGCCCCAGCATTTT.

This rearrangement joins TRBV7-9 to TRBJ2-7, with 9 positions matching TRBD1. The germline gives CDR1 SEHNR, CDR2 FQNEAQ (reference sequence). Trimming at V came to 4 bases and at J to 5 bases, leaving 9 bases not matched to a gene. The CDR3 consists of 15 residues. For the CDR3, the DNA is TGTGCCAGCAGCTCCTCACAGGGGGCAGGGAACGAGCAGTACTTC. Translating it yields CASSSSQGAGNEQYF. Full variable domain (remainder filled in from reference TRBV7-9 and TRBJ2-7): DTGVSQNPRHKITKRGQNVTFRCDPISEHNRLYWYRQTLGQGPEFLTYFQNEAQLEKSRLLSDRFSAERPKGSFSTLEIQRTEQGDSAMYLCASSSSQGAGNEQYFGPGTRLTVT.

V and J are TRBV11-2 and TRBJ1-2, with 9 bases aligning to TRBD1. Germline V gives CDR1 SGHAT, CDR2 FQNNGV. This CDR3 is built from 14 residues. J lost 2 bases, V lost 5 bases, and 3 bases had no gene match. The chain's CDR3 is CASSPGQGNYGYTF. DNA of the CDR3: TGTGCCAGCAGCCCCGGACAGGGGAACTATGGCTACACCTTC. The full variable domain, with the rest looked up from reference TRBV11-2 and TRBJ1-2, is EAGVAQSPRYKIIEKRQSVAFWCNPISGHATLYWYQQILGQGPKLLIQFQNNGVVDDSQLPKDRFSAERLKGVDSTLKIQPAKLEDSAVYLCASSPGQGNYGYTFGSGTRLTVV.

The chain couples TRBV3-1 (or the pseudogene TRBV3-2) to TRBJ2-2, with 11 bases lining up with TRBD2. Germline V gene data show CDR1 as LGHDT and CDR2 as YNNKEL (reference sequence). The CDR3 has 17 amino acids. Trimming cost V 6 bases and J 4 bases; bases outside gene matches: 10. CDR3 in amino acids: CASSPLAGGSRTGELFF. CDR3 bases: TGTGCCAGCAGTCCTCTAGCGGGAGGATCACGCACCGGGGAGCTGTTTTTT.

The rearrangement links TRBV6-5 to TRBJ2-7; D is unresolved. This CDR3 is built from 14 residues. Germline CDR1 reads MNHEY; CDR2 reads SVGAGI. Trimming removed 7 bases at V and 0 bases at J, with 13 bases between. CDR3 sequence: CASNPHGASYEQYF. Here the CDR3 DNA reads TGTGCCAGCAACCCGCACGGAGCCTCCTACGAGCAGTACTTC.

This clone has only a few counts. The chain joins TRBV5-1 to TRBJ2-3; a weak D match, TRBD1 (6 bases). The CDR3 is 14 amino acids. V lost 4 bases and J 0 bases, leaving 9 bases between the germline ends. Germline assignment: CDR1 SGHRS and CDR2 YFSETQ. The CDR3 DNA reads TGCGCCAGCAGCGTACAGGGTAGCACAGATACGCAGTATTTT. Residues: CASSVQGSTDTQYF. Drawing the rest from reference TRBV5-1 and TRBJ2-3, the complete variable domain is KAGVTQTPRYLIKTRGQQVTLSCSPISGHRSVSWYQQTPGQGLQFLFEYFSETQRNKGNFPGRFSGRQFSNSRSEMNVSTLELGDSALYLCASSVQGSTDTQYFGPGTRLTVL.

The gene calls are TRBV5-4 and TRBJ1-4; 8 nucleotides line up with TRBD1. The CDR3 is 15 amino acids. Looked up from germline, CDR1 is SGHNT and CDR2 is YYREEE (reference sequence). J gave up 8 bases and V 1 base, and 7 bases lay outside the gene matches. CDR3 DNA: TGTGCCAGCAGCTTGTCCACAGGGGGGCGGGAAAAACTGTTTTTT. Its translation is CASSLSTGGREKLFF. The full variable domain, rest sourced from reference TRBV5-4 and TRBJ1-4, is ETGVTQSPTHLIKTRGQQVTLRCSSQSGHNTVSWYQQALGQGPQFIFQYYREEENGRGNFPPRFSGLQFPNYSSELNVNALELDDSALYLCASSLSTGGREKLFFGSGTQLSVL.

The chain is built from TRBV15 and TRBJ1-5; TRBD1 aligns across 8 bases. The V gene's germline CDR1 is LNHNV and CDR2 YYDKDF (reference sequence). J lost 4 bases, V lost 4 bases, and 3 bases had no gene match. The CDR3 consists of 14 residues. CDR3 bases: TGTGCCACCAGCAAGACAGGGGCAAATCAGCCCCAGCATTTT. Translating it yields CATSKTGANQPQHF.

The chain uses TRBV29-1 and TRBJ2-7; TRBD1 matches at 7 bases. The CDR3 loop spans 14 amino acids. The trim removed 6 bases at V and 1 base at J, leaving 9 bases unmatched. Germline assignment: CDR1 SQVTM and CDR2 ANQGSEA. This CDR3 is CSVQMNRGSYEQYF. CDR3 DNA sequence: TGCAGCGTGCAGATGAACAGGGGATCCTACGAGCAGTACTTC.

The rearrangement uses TRBV5-4 and TRBJ1-3; possible D gene TRBD1, 5 bases. V shed 1 base and J shed 0 bases, with 14 bases lying between them. Germline CDR1 SGHNT, CDR2 YYREEE (reference sequence). This CDR3 region has 17 residues. The CDR3 nucleotides are TGTGCCAGCAGCTTGTTCTGGGGGGGAGACTCTGGAAACACCATATATTTT. Protein: CASSLFWGGDSGNTIYF.

The rearrangement joins TRBV5-1 to TRBJ2-1; D possibly corresponds to TRBD2 (5 bases). Germline V gene lookup returns CDR1 SGHRS and CDR2 YFSETQ. The V end lost 6 bases, the J end lost 2 bases, and 18 bases lay between the germline ends. The length of the CDR3 is 16 residues. CDR3: CASTNRRDETYNEQFF. The CDR3 DNA reads TGCGCCAGCACCAACCGACGGGATGAAACCTACAATGAGCAGTTCTTC.

J is TRBJ1-5 and V is TRBV19; D possibly corresponds to TRBD1 (6 bases). Germline CDR1 is LNHDA and CDR2 is SQIVND (reference sequence). Trimming shortened V by 9 bases and J by 4 bases, and 19 bases separated the two germline ends. The CDR3 has 15 residues. CDR3 loop: CASSSGAVSNQPQHF. The CDR3 bases are TGTGCCAGCTCCTCAGGGGCAGTCTCAAATCAGCCCCAGCATTTT.

The rearrangement uses TRBV5-5 and TRBJ2-5; 7 bases are a match to TRBD2. The V gene end was trimmed by 2 bases and the J gene end by 4 bases; junction bases not matched to a gene: 8. Germline assignment: CDR1 SGHKS and CDR2 YYEKEE (reference sequence). The CDR3 is made up of 15 amino acids. The CDR3 loop is CASSFLFREGETQYF. The DNA for the CDR3 is TGTGCCAGCAGCTTCCTATTCAGGGAGGGAGAGACCCAGTACTTC. Drawing the rest from reference TRBV5-5 and TRBJ2-5, the complete variable domain is DAGVTQSPTHLIKTRGQQVTLRCSPISGHKSVSWYQQVLGQGPQFIFQYYEKEERGRGNFPDRFSARQFPNYSSELNVNALLLGDSALYLCASSFLFREGETQYFGPGTRLLVL.

CDR3 nucleotides: TGTGCCAGCTCACCACGGACAGGGGCCTACGAGCAGTACTTC. Its protein is CASSPRTGAYEQYF. The V gene is TRBV18, the J gene TRBJ2-7, with TRBD1 matching 9 bases. Germline-derived CDR1 and CDR2 are KGHSH and LQKENI. Trimming took 1 base from V and 2 from J; bases not matched to a gene: 0. The CDR3 is 14 amino acids.

This clone was counted between two and nine times. The chain is built from TRBV11-3 and TRBJ2-1, with 9 bases identical to TRBD2. CDR3 size: 16 residues. Germline CDR1 and CDR2: SGHNT and YENEEA. V was clipped by 4 bases and J by 0 bases; unmatched bases: 4. Written as DNA, the CDR3 is TGTGCCAGCAGCTCAAAAGCGGGGGGCTCCTACAATGAGCAGTTCTTC. Amino acid sequence: CASSSKAGGSYNEQFF.

The sample holds a few counts of this clone. The rearrangement links TRBV2 to TRBJ2-7, with TRBD1 matching 7 bases. J lost 12 bases, V lost 5 bases, and 7 bases had no gene match. This CDR3 is built from 11 residues. In germline, CDR1 is SNHLY, CDR2 FYNNEI. CDR3 nucleotide sequence: TGTGCCAGCAGTCTATCGACAGGGTCGTACTTC. Protein sequence: CASSLSTGSYF.

The chain is built from TRBV9 and TRBJ1-3; 7 bases match TRBD1. The CDR3 totals 15 residues. Trimming took 3 bases from V and 1 from J; bases not matched to a gene: 4. Germline V CDR1 and CDR2: SGDLS, YYNGEE. DNA for the CDR3: TGTGCCAGCAGCGCACCCAGGGGGTCTGGAAACACCATATATTTT. Protein: CASSAPRGSGNTIYF.